The sequence of this T cell receptor (beta chain) was determined in a study of blood T cell repertoires in COVID-19 (dated by TCRdb to the early 2020s). The study in broad terms: Samples covering the acute and convalescent phases of COVID-19 were provided by collaborators in the United States, Italy and Spain. The material from the prospective study consisted of cDNA or gDNA derived from T cells, B-cell-depleted T cells, or PBMCs. The dataset comprised deeply sampled blood TCRbeta repertoires from subjects exposed to, actively infected with, or recovered from COVID-19. The repertoires were made available in a free public database intended to serve as a resource for research on the immune response to SARS-CoV-2. The samples were drawn from the first 160 participants of the ongoing ImmuneRACE study and from under 1,500 subjects provided by 6 global collaborators. Nearly every sample came with metadata listing a de-identified subject ID, COVID-19 status, age in years and sex. Where HLA class I and class II types were available, the types were taken from metadata supplied by the sample provider, not from assay-based typing. Results the study describes overall, beyond this receptor: The amount of clinical and demographic metadata varied by source and participant and was provided uncurated.

TCRbeta CDR3 regions were amplified from genomic DNA using the immunoSEQ Assay, a bias-controlled multiplex PCR. Concerning the study's data processing: The number of nucleated cells in each sample was estimated by amplification of reference gene primers within the assay. To quantify the absolute abundance of each unique TCRbeta CDR3 rearrangement, sequence reads were collapsed and filtered. For each sample, productive Simpson clonality was calculated by taking the square root of Simpson's diversity index across productive rearrangements. As stored in TCRdb, this immuneACCESS dataset retains in-frame rearrangements with V and J assigned. A fraction of the clones does not appear; measured against another copy, unresolved V genes explain less than half of the discrepancy, and the remainder lacks a known reason. That table gives V, J and clone size, and the DNA gave D and trimming. The sample table shows 25,000 to 35,000 clones, and roughly 89% are seen once. The top ten clones comprise approximately 30% of the sample.

Whole blood was collected in K2EDTA tubes by collaborating institutions according to the institutions' own protocols. For TCRbeta analysis, collaborators shipped samples as frozen whole blood, isolated PBMCs, or DNA extracted from either of those sample types. Concerning this clone: Its specific antigen is unknown. No base-level quality is on record; no much larger clone is a single base apart.

CDR1 and CDR2 were assigned from the germline V gene as SGHTA and FQGNSA. CDR3 length: 15 amino acids, cysteine to phenylalanine. The DNA shown is the 45-base CDR3, in frame from base 1. The germline V end is reduced by 4 bases and the J end by 6 bases; junction bases left unmatched: 4. This clonotype was obtained from a man at least 80 years old with acute or convalescent COVID-19. The sequencing input was peripheral blood. The V and J segments used are TRBV7-2 and TRBJ2-2; 11 bases in between match TRBD2. The sequenced DNA: TGTGCCAGCAGCTCCTTAGCGGGAGGGCCCGGGGAGCTGTTTTTT. It translates as CASSSLAGGPGELFF.